A selection of T cell receptor beta chains follows, all from one sample in a study of blood T cell repertoires in COVID-19. Sequencing was performed with immunoSEQ multiplex PCR; in TCRdb, only in-frame clones are kept and a portion is missing. Of around 310,000 clones in the sample, roughly 91% were seen once. Specimen: PBMCs or T cells enriched from blood (not recorded which). The receptors derive from a woman aged 30 to 39 who had recovered from COVID-19. Each CDR3 is given with its conserved first and last residue. The D gene is left open where the match is weak. For some rows the clone size is stated as once, few or many, or as a class when expanded; others skip it.

D | J | V | size | DNA | CDR3
NA | TRBJ1-1 | TRBV6-5 | NA | TGTGCCAGCAGTTCACAGGGCCGGGTCACTGAAGCTTTCTTT | CASSSQGRVTEAFF
NA | TRBJ1-5 | TRBV18 | few | TGTGCCAGCTCACCATCGGGGGATCAGCCCCAGCATTTT | CASSPSGDQPQHF
NA | TRBJ2-7 | TRBV13 | NA | TGTGCCAGCAGATCTACGACAGAGTCCCTTTACGAGCAGTACTTC | CASRSTTESLYEQYF
NA | TRBJ1-1 | TRBV4-2 | NA | TGTGCCAGCAGCTCAGGGGTGACGTTGGTTTTCTTT | CASSSGVTLVFF
TRBD1 | TRBJ1-1 | TRBV28 | NA | TGTGCCAGCAGTCTCCGACAGGGGGAAGCTTTCTTT | CASSLRQGEAFF
NA | TRBJ1-5 | TRBV6-2/TRBV6-3 | NA | TGTGCCAGCAGTTACTCCCTGCGGCAGGGCGCGAATCAGCCCCAGCATTTT | CASSYSLRQGANQPQHF
NA | TRBJ2-7 | TRBV7-6 | once | TGTGCCAGCAGCTTAGCGTCGGGGGGCCCTACTAAGCAGTACTTC | CASSLASGGPTKQYF
NA | TRBJ1-2 | TRBV19 | NA | TGTGCCAGTAGCGGCAGCATTGACAGTTATGGCTACACCTTC | CASSGSIDSYGYTF
NA | TRBJ2-7 | TRBV27 | NA | TGTGCCAGCAGTCTAACCCGGACTTCCTACGAGCAGTACTTC | CASSLTRTSYEQYF
NA | TRBJ2-1 | TRBV30 | NA | TGTGCCTGGAGCCTGGTCAGCTCCTACAATGAGCAGTTCTTC | CAWSLVSSYNEQFF
NA | TRBJ1-4 | TRBV27 | NA | TGTGCCAGCAGTTTATCTTCCGGGAATAATGAAAAACTGTTTTTT | CASSLSSGNNEKLFF
TRBD1 | TRBJ1-3 | TRBV7-2 | NA | TGTGCCAGCAGCCAAACAGGGGCTGGAAACACCATATATTTT | CASSQTGAGNTIYF
NA | TRBJ2-7 | TRBV6-5 | once | TGTGCCAGCAGCCACGAGAGTTTCTACGAGCAGTACTTC | CASSHESFYEQYF
TRBD2 | TRBJ2-1 | TRBV27 | NA | TGTGCCAGCAGTTTACTAGCGGGAGAGGCGAATGAGCAGTTCTTC | CASSLLAGEANEQFF
NA | TRBJ2-6 | TRBV4-2 | NA | TGTGCCAGCAGCCAAGAGACTTCGACTGGGGCCAACGTCCTGACTTTC | CASSQETSTGANVLTF
TRBD2 | TRBJ2-2 | TRBV5-1 | NA | TGCGCCAGCAGCTGGGGCGGACTAGCGGGAGTTGCCGGGGAGCTGTTTTTT | CASSWGGLAGVAGELFF
TRBD1 | TRBJ2-2 | TRBV7-7 | NA | TGTGCTAGCAGCTTATTCGAGACAGGGGACGCCGGGGAGCTGTTTTTT | CASSLFETGDAGELFF
NA | TRBJ2-5 | TRBV6-5 | NA | TGTGCCAGCAACTTGCTAGGGAGCCAGACCCAGTACTTC | CASNLLGSQTQYF
NA | TRBJ1-6 | TRBV5-1 | NA | TGCGCCAGCAGCACAGGGACTTCACCCCTCCACTTT | CASSTGTSPLHF
TRBD1 | TRBJ1-2 | TRBV18 | NA | TGTGCCAGCTCACCACGACAGATGCTTGGGAGACAGGGTGTCTTCTATGGCTACACCTTC | CASSPRQMLGRQGVFYGYTF